This T cell receptor beta chain was recovered during a study of T cells in Graves' hyperthyroidism and ophthalmopathy (dated by TCRdb to about 2019). For the wider study: Peripheral blood was sampled at the time of initial diagnosis, prior to any treatment. For training and testing, the roughly 100 patients in the discovery cohort were randomly divided in a 7:3 ratio. Prospective prediction of ophthalmopathy was tested in an independent validation cohort consisting of 18 to 20 hyperthyroidism patients and 15 to 17 patients who later progressed to ophthalmopathy. Thyroid tissue and blood T-cell repertoires from more than 5 Graves' hyperthyroidism patients were also compared in the study. According to the paper, TCR Vbeta CDR3 sequencing was carried out on some 140 peripheral blood samples, which came from fewer than 50 ophthalmopathy, around 75 hyperthyroidism and approximately 17 progressor patients. Once sampling was done, hyperthyroidism patients were given methimazole at a starting dose of 30 mg daily, whereas ophthalmopathy patients were given high-dose intravenous methylprednisolone. To identify distinguishing TCR V-J signatures, a discovery cohort of some 99 patients was used, comprising 43 with Graves' ophthalmopathy and approximately 57 with stable Graves' hyperthyroidism. Summary of the overall study and its limitations: Most expanded thyroid clonotypes (frequency above 0.001) were also detected in blood, a finding suggesting that blood repertoires may reflect thyroid immune responses. No statistical method was used to set the sample size in advance, and investigators knew the group allocation. Ophthalmopathy was separated from stable hyperthyroidism by a 13 V-J signature model, with roughly 88% sensitivity and 81% to 83% specificity obtained in cross-validation and 80%/75% obtained in testing. In validation, the model predicted progression to ophthalmopathy a median of 6.5 months before onset, with roughly 68% sensitivity and 72.22% specificity.

In this sample, this clonotype turned up many times. Its target antigen remains unknown. No much larger clonotype is one base removed from it; base qualities were not supplied. The TCR beta CDR3 regions were amplified from the RNA transcripts. For the first round of RT-PCR on the TCR CDR3, the HTBI primer set was used together with the Qiagen OneStep RT-PCR kit. Libraries were constructed in a second round of multiplex PCR, after which size selection and purification were carried out. Libraries were sequenced paired-end with 100 bp reads on an Illumina HiSeq2000. In the source study's methods: SOAPnuke was used to process the raw data, with reads discarded if the reads contained adapters or uncalled bases, had a mean Phred below 15, or lacked an exact constant-primer or identifier match. High-quality paired reads were merged using COPE v1.2.5, and each unique nucleotide sequence was defined as a clonotype. MiTCR v1.1 was used to align the clonotypes against IMGT TRBV, TRBD and TRBJ reference segments. The analysis included only V-J combinations with a frequency above 0.0001, which together covered 99% to 99.2% of the repertoires. The TCS score was defined as the ratio of F50 (clonal expansion) to E x V (chaos), calculated using BLOSUM62-based TCRdist between CDR3 peptides within each V-J. Welch's t-statistics and random forest reduced just over 500 V-J features to about 12, which were used in a naive Bayes classifier (R e1071). TCRdb ran its own pipeline on the public reads, namely fastp trimming at Q25 and MiXCR clone calling, and kept in-frame beta chains. Every entry covers one CDR3 protein and lists the most common genes and DNA from its rows. None of the V and J calls come from the authors' own analysis; TCRdb made them. Recorded for this sample are about 720,000 distinct CDR3 sequences; roughly 20% of them occurred a single time. Over 15% of the sample lies in the top ten.

A distance of 8 bases separates the germline ends of V and J, which lose 1 base and 7 bases respectively. The CDR3, cysteine through phenylalanine, is 13 amino acids long. The CDR3 DNA has 39 bases and is translated from base 1. As encoded in the germline V gene (reference sequence), CDR1 is DFQATT while CDR2 is SNEGSKA. Hyperthyroidism patients were aged 18 to 65 years and newly diagnosed, with disease duration of less than 2 months. Any patient with an uncontrolled infection, another autoimmune disease, pregnancy or lactation was excluded. Diagnoses relied on clinical symptoms, serum thyroxine and TRAb, thyroid ultrasound and orbital computed tomography. For progressor patients, blood was drawn at the first diagnosis of hyperthyroidism, before any ophthalmopathy symptoms had appeared. PBMCs were isolated from about 10 ml of fresh peripheral blood by Ficoll-Paque density gradient centrifugation. Progressor patients were initially diagnosed with Graves' hyperthyroidism and developed ophthalmopathy during follow-up. Total RNA was extracted using Trizol reagent, and RNA quality was assessed on an Agilent 2100 Bioanalyzer.

Sequenced material: blood. The chain is made from TRBV20-1 and TRBJ1-6; the D segment could be TRBD1, given 5 matching bases. The receptor was isolated from a woman in her forties or fifties with Graves' hyperthyroidism that later progressed to Graves' ophthalmopathy. The CDR3 reads CSARAGDNSPLHF. The bases are TGCAGTGCTAGAGCCGGGGACAATTCACCCCTCCACTTT.